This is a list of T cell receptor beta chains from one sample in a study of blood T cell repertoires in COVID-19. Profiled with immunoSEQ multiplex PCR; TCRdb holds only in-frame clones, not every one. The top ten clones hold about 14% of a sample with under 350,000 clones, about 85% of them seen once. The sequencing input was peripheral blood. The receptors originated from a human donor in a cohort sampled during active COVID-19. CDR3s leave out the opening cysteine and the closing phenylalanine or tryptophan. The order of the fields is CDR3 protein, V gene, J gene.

cdr3_aa: ASSQAVGGRETQY; v_call: TRBV4-3; j_call: TRBJ2-5
cdr3_aa: ASTQGVNTEAF; v_call: TRBV25-1; j_call: TRBJ1-1
cdr3_aa: ASSHRIDRGNQPQH; v_call: TRBV4-1; j_call: TRBJ1-5
cdr3_aa: SVKGTSGPGELF; v_call: TRBV29-1; j_call: TRBJ2-2
cdr3_aa: ASSQDRGSKPQH; v_call: TRBV3-1/TRBV3-2; j_call: TRBJ1-5
cdr3_aa: ASSPERLAGGDTQY; v_call: TRBV5-4; j_call: TRBJ2-3
cdr3_aa: ASRDTLGEQF; v_call: TRBV2; j_call: TRBJ2-1
cdr3_aa: ASSYLAANTEAF; v_call: TRBV6-2/TRBV6-3; j_call: TRBJ1-1
cdr3_aa: ASSLYAYEQY; v_call: TRBV5-1; j_call: TRBJ2-7
cdr3_aa: ASSLAPSSGVSSYEQY; v_call: TRBV5-4; j_call: TRBJ2-7
cdr3_aa: ATSRVGGGSVDTQY; v_call: TRBV15; j_call: TRBJ2-3
cdr3_aa: ASSTYPQGEAF; v_call: TRBV19; j_call: TRBJ1-1
cdr3_aa: ASSYSRSEANVLT; v_call: TRBV6-5; j_call: TRBJ2-6
cdr3_aa: ASSQSGTGAGGTQY; v_call: TRBV16; j_call: TRBJ2-3
cdr3_aa: ASSLGVASGSTDTQY; v_call: TRBV7-6; j_call: TRBJ2-3
cdr3_aa: ASSPGLAENNEQF; v_call: TRBV18; j_call: TRBJ2-1
cdr3_aa: ASSPIRSSLSREQY; v_call: TRBV4-1; j_call: TRBJ2-7
cdr3_aa: ASSVDLTGGEGYT; v_call: TRBV9; j_call: TRBJ1-2
cdr3_aa: ASTRQGGYGYT; v_call: TRBV7-2; j_call: TRBJ1-2
cdr3_aa: ASSQRGTEAF; v_call: TRBV28; j_call: TRBJ1-1
cdr3_aa: ASSFQMSSYNEQF; v_call: TRBV6-5; j_call: TRBJ2-1
cdr3_aa: ASSPRTGAGGNTIY; v_call: TRBV9; j_call: TRBJ1-3
cdr3_aa: ASSLVGLAGGTDTQY; v_call: TRBV5-1; j_call: TRBJ2-3
cdr3_aa: AWDRVGGYT; v_call: TRBV30; j_call: TRBJ1-2
cdr3_aa: ASSQNGQSGNTIY; v_call: TRBV7-2; j_call: TRBJ1-3
cdr3_aa: ASSLPGLAVYNEQF; v_call: TRBV7-8; j_call: TRBJ2-1
cdr3_aa: ASSRTGTGNSPLH; v_call: TRBV27; j_call: TRBJ1-6
cdr3_aa: ASSLGQNYGYT; v_call: TRBV7-2; j_call: TRBJ1-2
cdr3_aa: ASSYTLAVSYNEQF; v_call: TRBV6-5; j_call: TRBJ2-1
cdr3_aa: ASSETPLAGYT; v_call: TRBV9; j_call: TRBJ1-2